What follows are 14 T cell receptor beta chains derived from one specimen sequenced in a study of a mutant IDH1 vaccine in newly diagnosed glioma. Sequencing used immunoSEQ multiplex PCR; TCRdb keeps in-frame clones, though not all of them. The repertoire holds some 30,000 clones, with over 65% as singletons. Described time point: week 35, safety follow-up. Vaccination comprised doses that each held 300 ug of mutant IDH1 20-mer peptide, plus topical imiquimod. Their target antigens are unknown. The input for sequencing was PBMCs, taken from a glioma patient whose treatment included an IDH1 peptide vaccine. These TCRs come from a man aged 25 to 40 with glioma.

The gene calls are TRBV10-1 and TRBJ2-1; 7 bases agree with TRBD2. Looked up from germline, CDR1 is WNHNN and CDR2 is SYGVQD (reference sequence). The CDR3 runs to 14 residues. Trimming took 6 bases from V and 9 from J; bases not matched to a gene: 11. The CDR3: CASRREDGSGEQFF. CDR3 nucleotides: TGCGCCAGCAGACGGGAGGATGGATCGGGTGAGCAGTTCTTC.

Here the CDR3 DNA reads TGTGCCAGCAGTTCCCGCGGGACGGGCTCTGGAAACACCATATATTTT. Amino acids: CASSSRGTGSGNTIYF. The V and J genes are TRBV28 and TRBJ1-3; weak D call: TRBD1 (5 bases). The V gene lost 4 bases and the J gene lost 0 bases, with 13 bases spanning the gap. Germline CDR1 and CDR2: MDHEN and SYDVKM. The CDR3 is made up of 16 amino acids.

The table lists this clone with a count of one. This chain links TRBV5-1 with TRBJ2-5, with D possibly matching TRBD2 (6 bases). Germline loops: CDR1 SGHRS, CDR2 YFSETQ. Trimming removed 2 bases at V and 4 bases at J, with 12 bases between. This CDR3 has 14 amino acids. CDR3 residues: CASSFGREGETQYF. CDR3 bases: TGCGCCAGCAGCTTCGGGCGGGAAGGAGAGACCCAGTACTTC.

This clone was picked up a small number of times. As DNA, the CDR3 is TGCGCCAGCAGCTTGGTAGGCGGGAACACTGAAGCTTTCTTT. Its protein product is CASSLVGGNTEAFF. J is TRBJ1-1 and V is TRBV5-1; no firm D call. Deletions cut 0 bases from V and 1 base from J, with 7 bases between. CDR1 SGHRS and CDR2 YFSETQ come from the germline V gene. The CDR3 spans 14 residues.

V is TRBV5-1 and J is TRBJ2-7, with a weak D call TRBD1 (6 bases). Germline CDR1 SGHRS, CDR2 YFSETQ. The V end was cut by 0 bases, the J end by 2 bases, with 12 bases between. CDR3 length equals 15 residues. CDR3 loop: CASSLVQGSAYEQYF. DNA of the CDR3: TGCGCCAGCAGCTTGGTCCAGGGGTCTGCCTACGAGCAGTACTTC.

This clone has more than one count but fewer than ten. This chain connects TRBV7-2 to TRBJ1-2; D is ambiguous. V was shortened by 2 bases and J by 4 bases, with 5 bases between the two germline ends. CDR3 length: 12 amino acids. In germline, CDR1 is SGHTA, CDR2 FQGNSA. CDR3 DNA: TGTGCCAGCAGCTTACTCGGCTATGGCTACACCTTC. Translated, it gives CASSLLGYGYTF.

This chain connects TRBV27 to TRBJ1-4; D call uncertain. Trimming shortened V by 0 bases and J by 4 bases, and 6 bases separated the two germline ends. Germline lookup yields CDR1 MNHEY and CDR2 SMNVEV (reference sequence). The CDR3 spans 14 residues. CDR3: CASSLSSYNEKLFF. The CDR3 DNA reads as TGTGCCAGCAGTTTATCAAGCTATAATGAAAAACTGTTTTTT.

This clone occurred once. V usage is TRBV2 and J usage is TRBJ2-7; D call uncertain. The CDR3 extends over 11 amino acids. Trimming pared 2 bases from V and 7 bases from J, leaving 6 bases between. Germline lookup yields CDR1 SNHLY and CDR2 FYNNEI. The CDR3 region is CASSETREQYF. For the CDR3, the DNA is TGTGCCAGCAGTGAAACCCGAGAGCAGTACTTC.

The rearrangement uses TRBV28 and TRBJ2-7, with D perhaps matching TRBD2 (5 bases). With 5 bases removed from V and 5 bases from J, the gap between germline ends came to 19 bases. The germline V gene encodes CDR1 MDHEN and CDR2 SYDVKM. There are 15 residues in the CDR3. The DNA for the CDR3 is TGTGCCAGCAGTGGAGGCTCGTGGGTCCCTGACGAGCAGTACTTC. Encoded protein: CASSGGSWVPDEQYF.

This clone appeared a single time. V usage is TRBV5-4 and J usage is TRBJ1-2; 7 bases fit TRBD1. The J segment lost 3 bases and the V segment lost 4 bases, leaving 6 bases of the junction unmatched. The CDR3 is made up of 14 amino acids. The germline V gene encodes CDR1 SGHNT and CDR2 YYREEE (reference sequence). Written as DNA, the CDR3 is TGTGCCAGCAGCCGCTCCGGGACAGACTATGGCTACACCTTC. Amino acids: CASSRSGTDYGYTF.

V gene TRBV4-1 combines with J gene TRBJ2-5; D gene ambiguous. Germline V gives CDR1 MGHRA, CDR2 YSYEKL. The CDR3 contains 12 residues. Trimming removed 0 bases at V and 5 bases at J, with 4 bases between. The CDR3 is CASSQDRETQYF. The CDR3 region has the DNA TGCGCCAGCAGCCAAGATAGGGAGACCCAGTACTTC.

The V call is TRBV20-1, the J call TRBJ2-7, with D possibly being TRBD1 or TRBD2 (5 bases each). The V end was cut by 4 bases, the J end by 5 bases, with 9 bases between. The CDR3 contains 11 residues. The germline V gene has CDR1 DFQATT and CDR2 SNEGSKA (reference sequence). The CDR3 DNA sequence: TGCAGTGCTAAAAGGGACCACGAGCAGTACTTC. It yields the protein CSAKRDHEQYF.

V gene TRBV9 combines with J gene TRBJ1-4; D is possibly TRBD1 (6 bases). V lost 0 bases, J lost 2 bases, and 11 bases lay in between. Germline assignment: CDR1 SGDLS and CDR2 YYNGEE. This CDR3 comprises 16 residues. The CDR3 sequence is CASSVALQGTNEKLFF. In nucleotides, the CDR3 is TGTGCCAGCAGCGTAGCTTTACAGGGCACTAATGAAAAACTGTTTTTT.

The gene calls are TRBV2 and TRBJ2-3; 11 bases agree with TRBD1. Germline CDR1 reads SNHLY; CDR2 reads FYNNEI. The CDR3 has 14 residues. V lost 10 bases and J lost 2; bases outside the gene matches: 5. CDR3: CANTGQGDTDTQYF. The CDR3 region has the DNA TGTGCCAATACGGGACAGGGGGACACAGATACGCAGTATTTT.